Shown below are 14 T cell receptor beta chains from a single sample sequenced in a study of cytomegalovirus exposure and HLA in healthy donors. Amplification used 60 Vbeta primers and 13 Jbeta primers. Clones were read by immunoSEQ multiplex PCR, and TCRdb kept only the in-frame ones, dropping some. The repertoire consists of about 140,000 clones, with 70% to 75% occurring once and the leading ten covering 1% to 1.5%. The material sequenced was PBMCs. Receptor source: a middle-aged woman in good health and CMV-seronegative.

As regards this clone: One end of the junction varies from germline; a read error may be responsible. The V and J genes are TRBV7-9 and TRBJ1-6; no firm D call. Per germline, CDR1 SEHNR and CDR2 FQNEAQ (reference sequence). The CDR3 covers 12 residues. Here the CDR3 reads CSSKRENSPLHF. The CDR3 bases are TGTTCCAGCAAGAGGGAAAATTCACCCCTCCACTTT.

The V and J genes are TRBV28 and TRBJ2-3, with 10 bases matching TRBD2. Germline assignment: CDR1 MDHEN and CDR2 SYDVKM. CDR3 size: 18 residues. Trimming at V came to 6 bases and at J to 4 bases, leaving 16 bases not matched to a gene. The CDR3 spells CASSQGAGGRSLSDTQYF. The CDR3 DNA follows: TGTGCCAGCAGCCAAGGAGCGGGGGGGCGATCTTTATCAGATACGCAGTATTTT.

CDR3 loop: CASSAQGAGELFF. The CDR3 region has the DNA TGTGCCAGCAGCGCTCAGGGGGCCGGGGAGCTGTTTTTT. The genes are TRBV6-4 and TRBJ2-2, with 7 bases aligning to TRBD1. This CDR3 spans 13 amino acids. The V gene end was trimmed by 6 bases and the J gene end by 6 bases; junction bases not matched to a gene: 4. CDR1 is MRHNA, CDR2 SNTAGT, per germline.

The chain links TRBV27 to TRBJ1-1, with 7 positions matching TRBD1. The germline V gene encodes CDR1 MNHEY and CDR2 SMNVEV (reference sequence). Losses at the gene ends were 2 bases for V and 4 bases for J; bases not matched to a gene: 4. This CDR3 comprises 14 residues. CDR3 loop: CASSLKTGATEAFF. Written as DNA, the CDR3 is TGTGCCAGCAGTTTAAAAACAGGGGCCACTGAAGCTTTCTTT.

Ten or more counts support this clone. This chain connects TRBV4-1 to TRBJ1-3, with D perhaps matching TRBD1 (6 bases). In germline, CDR1 is MGHRA, CDR2 YSYEKL. The CDR3 has 16 residues. Trimming removed 3 bases from V and 2 bases from J, with 14 bases in between. The CDR3 spells CASSHNTGTTGNTIYF. CDR3 DNA sequence: TGCGCCAGCAGCCATAATACAGGGACTACTGGAAACACCATATATTTT.

This chain uses TRBV15 with TRBJ2-3; 9 positions match TRBD1. The CDR3 spans 15 residues. Germline V gene sequence: CDR1 LNHNV, CDR2 YYDKDF (reference sequence). The ends lost 8 bases at V and 6 bases at J; junction bases unmatched: 12. The CDR3: CATSRTGVKRDTQYF. For the CDR3, the DNA is TGTGCCACCTCCAGGACAGGGGTTAAAAGGGATACGCAGTATTTT.

The V gene is TRBV7-9, the J gene TRBJ2-1; 10 bases are shared with TRBD1. Germline V gene sequence: CDR1 SEHNR, CDR2 FQNEAQ (reference sequence). The CDR3 extends over 15 amino acids. V lost 5 bases, J lost 5 bases, and 6 bases stayed unmatched. CDR3 sequence reads: CASSPGTGEHNEQFF. CDR3 DNA: TGTGCCAGCAGCCCCGGGACAGGGGAACACAATGAGCAGTTCTTC.

The chain recombines TRBV19 with TRBJ1-2; D is possibly TRBD1 (5 bases). Trimming pared 5 bases from V and 3 bases from J, leaving 10 bases between. The CDR3 totals 13 residues. In germline, CDR1 is LNHDA, CDR2 SQIVND (reference sequence). This CDR3 reads CASSVWGDYGYTF. The DNA for the CDR3 is TGTGCCAGTAGTGTCTGGGGGGACTATGGCTACACCTTC.

In nucleotides, the CDR3 is TGCGCCAGCAGCTTGGAGGGGGCCTCGAACTATGGCTACACCTTC. Protein: CASSLEGASNYGYTF. The gene calls are TRBV5-1 and TRBJ1-2; 7 positions agree with TRBD1. The ends lost 0 bases at V and 2 bases at J; junction bases unmatched: 4. The CDR3 is 15 amino acids. Germline CDR1 and CDR2: SGHRS and YFSETQ.

This clone was seen many times. The genes are TRBV5-1 and TRBJ1-3; D gene unclear. In germline, CDR1 is SGHRS, CDR2 YFSETQ. The V end was cut by 0 bases, the J end by 3 bases, with 10 bases between. The CDR3 is 15 residues long. Here the CDR3 DNA reads TGCGCCAGCAGCTTGGGCCAGACTCTTGGAAACACCATATATTTT. Protein sequence: CASSLGQTLGNTIYF.

The chain joins TRBV7-6 to TRBJ2-1; 11 nucleotides line up with TRBD2. Germline CDR1 and CDR2: SGHVS and FNYEAQ. V lost 0 bases, J lost 12 bases, and 13 bases stayed unmatched. The CDR3 spans 17 residues. The CDR3 sequence: CASSLALPGLAEIGQFF. Written as DNA, the CDR3 is TGTGCCAGCAGCTTAGCGCTTCCGGGACTAGCGGAGATTGGGCAGTTCTTC.

The chain employs TRBV5-6 and TRBJ1-2, with D perhaps matching TRBD1 (5 bases). Trimming pared 1 base from V and 0 bases from J, leaving 10 bases between. Germline V lookup: CDR1 SGHDT, CDR2 YYEEEE. The CDR3 spans 15 residues. CDR3 in amino acids: CASSLPGLTNYGYTF. CDR3 coding DNA: TGTGCCAGCAGCTTGCCAGGGCTTACTAACTATGGCTACACCTTC.

Note on this clone: The junction shows a germline mismatch at one end, possibly a read error. The chain carries TRBV19 and TRBJ1-2, with 8 bases fitting TRBD1. Looked up from germline, CDR1 is LNHDA and CDR2 is SQIVND (reference sequence). CDR3 length equals 11 residues. This CDR3 is CRRQGASGYTF. Here the CDR3 DNA reads TGCCGGAGGCAGGGGGCTAGCGGCTACACCTTC.

The chain is built from TRBV7-9 and TRBJ2-7; the D gene is possibly TRBD1 (5 bases). The CDR3 consists of 13 residues. Trimming left V 1 base short and J 2 bases short, with 6 bases between. Germline V gene sequence: CDR1 SEHNR, CDR2 FQNEAQ (reference sequence). CDR3 sequence: CASSLETAYEQYV. The CDR3 DNA reads TGTGCCAGCAGCTTAGAGACAGCCTACGAGCAGTACGTC.